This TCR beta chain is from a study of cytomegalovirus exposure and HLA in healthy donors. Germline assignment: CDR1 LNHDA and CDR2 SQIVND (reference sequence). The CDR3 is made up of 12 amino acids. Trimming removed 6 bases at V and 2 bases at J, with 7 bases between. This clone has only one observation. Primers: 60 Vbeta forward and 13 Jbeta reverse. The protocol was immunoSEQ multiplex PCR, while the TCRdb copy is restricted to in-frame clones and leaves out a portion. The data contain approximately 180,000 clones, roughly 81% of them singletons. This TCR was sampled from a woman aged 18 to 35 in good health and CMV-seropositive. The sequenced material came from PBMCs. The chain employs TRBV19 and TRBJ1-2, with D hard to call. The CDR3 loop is CASSITNYGYTF. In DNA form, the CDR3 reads TGTGCCAGTAGCATTACAAACTATGGCTACACCTTC. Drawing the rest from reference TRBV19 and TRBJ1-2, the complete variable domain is DGGITQSPKYLFRKEGQNVTLSCEQNLNHDAMYWYRQDPGQGLRLIYYSQIVNDFQKGDIAEGYSVSREKKESFPLTVTSAQKNPTAFYLCASSITNYGYTFGSGTRLTVV.